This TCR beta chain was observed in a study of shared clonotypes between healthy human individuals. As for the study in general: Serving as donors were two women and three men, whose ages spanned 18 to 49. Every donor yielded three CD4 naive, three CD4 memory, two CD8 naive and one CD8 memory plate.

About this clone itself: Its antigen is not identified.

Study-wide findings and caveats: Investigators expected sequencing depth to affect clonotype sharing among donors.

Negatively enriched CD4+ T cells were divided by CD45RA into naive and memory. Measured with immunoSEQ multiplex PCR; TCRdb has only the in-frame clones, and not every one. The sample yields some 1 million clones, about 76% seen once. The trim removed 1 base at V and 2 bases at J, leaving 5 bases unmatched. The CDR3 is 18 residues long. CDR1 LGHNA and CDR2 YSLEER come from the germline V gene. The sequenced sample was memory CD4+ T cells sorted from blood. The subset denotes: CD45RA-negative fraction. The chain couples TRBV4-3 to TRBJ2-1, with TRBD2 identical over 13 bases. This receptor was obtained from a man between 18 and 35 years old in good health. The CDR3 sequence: CASSQAKGLAGTYNEQFF. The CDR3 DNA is TGCGCCAGCAGCCAAGCAAAGGGACTAGCGGGAACCTACAATGAGCAGTTCTTC.